The 25 T cell receptor beta chains below were found in one sample sequenced in a study of cytomegalovirus exposure and HLA in healthy donors. PCR employed 60 Vbeta and 13 Jbeta primers. This table comes from immunoSEQ multiplex PCR, and its TCRdb copy is limited to in-frame clones, with some not included. The sample shows around 97,000 clones, and about 3.2% sits with its ten largest clones. The sequenced material came from PBMCs. The source is a middle-aged man in good health and CMV-seronegative.

The chain links TRBV28 to TRBJ2-7; TRBD2 aligns across 9 bases. The CDR3 length is 18 residues. In germline, CDR1 is MDHEN, CDR2 SYDVKM. V was clipped by 6 bases and J by 3 bases; unmatched bases: 18. The CDR3 DNA reads as TGTGCCAGCAGATCTAGCGGGGCCAAAAACCTTAAATACTACGAGCAGTACTTC. Translation gives CASRSSGAKNLKYYEQYF.

The gene calls are TRBV6-1 and TRBJ1-3; D gene unclear. Per germline, CDR1 MNHNS and CDR2 SASEGT. V shed 1 base and J shed 4 bases, with 11 bases lying between them. The CDR3 totals 15 residues. The CDR3 protein is CASSEGRVPGNTIYF. The CDR3 nucleotides are TGTGCCAGCAGTGAAGGCCGGGTGCCCGGAAACACCATATATTTT.

The V gene is TRBV19, the J gene TRBJ1-5; 7 bases fit TRBD1. The V segment lost 0 bases and the J segment 1 base; nucleotides outside the gene matches: 15. This CDR3 is 20 amino acids long. CDR1 and CDR2 from the germline V gene are LNHDA and SQIVND (reference sequence). The CDR3, as DNA: TGTGCCAGTAGTATAGATGGCGGCAGGGGGGTCCGGGGGAGCAATCAGCCCCAGCATTTT. Amino acid sequence: CASSIDGGRGVRGSNQPQHF.

The rearrangement links TRBV6-1 to TRBJ1-5; possibly TRBD1 for D (5 bases). The CDR3 is 14 residues long. Germline CDR1 reads MNHNS; CDR2 reads SASEGT. Trimming stripped 3 bases from V and 3 bases from J, with 9 bases between. CDR3 in DNA: TGTGCCAGCAGTGATTCAGGGTACAATCAGCCCCAGCATTTT. Translation: CASSDSGYNQPQHF.

V is TRBV12-2 and J is TRBJ2-3; TRBD1, the table's D call, was not compared with the DNA. TRBV12-2 is marked as a pseudogene. This CDR3 comprises 17 residues. CDR3 residues: CASRLRGDRASTDTQYF. CDR3 bases: TGTGCAAGTCGCCTTAGGGGGGACAGGGCCAGCACAGATACGCAGTATTTT.

This chain uses TRBV27 with TRBJ1-2; 8 positions agree with TRBD1. Per germline, CDR1 MNHEY and CDR2 SMNVEV (reference sequence). This CDR3 is 16 amino acids long. The V and J ends lost 4 bases and 7 bases, in that order; junction bases with no gene match: 14. CDR3: CASSSVDRGPFSGYTF. CDR3 DNA sequence: TGTGCCAGCAGTTCGGTAGACAGGGGCCCTTTTAGTGGCTACACCTTC.

This chain uses TRBV7-9 with TRBJ2-5; the D gene is possibly TRBD2 (7 bases). CDR1 and CDR2 from the germline V gene are SEHNR and FQNEAQ (reference sequence). This CDR3 comprises 16 residues. Trimming took off 1 base at V and 2 bases at J, with 14 bases between the two ends. CDR3: CASSLEPGGSQETQYF. The DNA for the CDR3 is TGTGCCAGCAGCTTAGAACCGGGGGGCTCGCAAGAGACCCAGTACTTC. The full variable domain, with the rest looked up from reference TRBV7-9 and TRBJ2-5, is DTGVSQNPRHKITKRGQNVTFRCDPISEHNRLYWYRQTLGQGPEFLTYFQNEAQLEKSRLLSDRFSAERPKGSFSTLEIQRTEQGDSAMYLCASSLEPGGSQETQYFGPGTRLLVL.

The chain combines TRBV28 with TRBJ2-7, with 10 bases fitting TRBD1. The CDR3 extends over 16 amino acids. Germline values: CDR1 MDHEN, CDR2 SYDVKM. J was trimmed by 0 bases and V by 5 bases; bases with no gene match: 7. The CDR3 coding sequence is TGTGCCAGCAGTCCTCCGACAGGGGGCCTCTCCTACGAGCAGTACTTC. Translated: CASSPPTGGLSYEQYF.

CDR3 coding DNA: TGTGCCATCAGTGTTAGCGGGAGTATCTCCTACGAGCAGTACTTC. Its protein product is CAISVSGSISYEQYF. The rearrangement joins TRBV10-3 to TRBJ2-5; 9 bases fit TRBD2. The DNA end is a closer match to TRBJ2-7, so the J assignment may be wrong. Per the germline V gene, CDR1 is ENHRY and CDR2 is SYGVKD. The CDR3 covers 15 residues.

The chain combines TRBV10-2 with TRBJ2-1; 9 positions agree with TRBD1. The CDR3 is 14 residues long. In germline, CDR1 is WSHSY, CDR2 SAAADI. The J segment lost 4 bases and the V segment lost 8 bases, leaving 6 bases of the junction unmatched. The CDR3 DNA is TGCGCCAGCCTGACAGGGGGGGGATACAATGAGCAGTTCTTC. It encodes CASLTGGGYNEQFF.

This rearrangement joins TRBV7-9 to TRBJ2-3; a possible D gene is TRBD1 (5 bases). V dropped 6 bases and J dropped 3 bases, with 7 bases sitting between them. The CDR3 has 12 residues. Germline V CDR1 and CDR2: SEHNR, FQNEAQ (reference sequence). The CDR3 DNA reads TGTGCCAGCAGACAGGAAACAGATACGCAGTATTTT. It specifies CASRQETDTQYF.

J is TRBJ2-2 and V is TRBV28; TRBD2 is a possible D gene (6 bases). The CDR3 extends over 16 amino acids. V shed 4 bases and J shed 0 bases, with 12 bases lying between them. CDR1 and CDR2 (germline): MDHEN, SYDVKM. CDR3 DNA sequence: TGTGCCAGCAGTTCCTCTAGCGCCGCGAACACCGGGGAGCTGTTTTTT. Amino acids: CASSSSSAANTGELFF. The whole variable domain, remainder taken from reference TRBV28 and TRBJ2-2, is DVKVTQSSRYLVKRTGEKVFLECVQDMDHENMFWYRQDPGLGLRLIYFSYDVKMKEKGDIPEGYSVSREKKERFSLILESASTNQTSMYLCASSSSSAANTGELFFGEGSRLTVL.

The rearrangement joins TRBV27 to TRBJ1-4, with D perhaps TRBD1 (5 bases). Trimming took 7 bases from V and 7 from J, leaving 10 bases between them. CDR1 is MNHEY, CDR2 SMNVEV, per germline (reference sequence). The CDR3 has 12 residues. The DNA of the CDR3 is TGTGCCAGCAAGGGGCACACTGAAAAACTGTTTTTT. Amino acids: CASKGHTEKLFF.

The chain recombines TRBV6-5 with TRBJ2-2, with D maybe TRBD2 (6 bases). This CDR3 is built from 13 residues. Trimming removed 8 bases from V and 6 bases from J, with 13 bases in between. The germline CDR1 and CDR2 sequences are MNHEY and SVGAGI. CDR3 in amino acids: CASRPGGAGELFF. CDR3 in DNA: TGTGCCAGCCGGCCCGGGGGTGCCGGGGAGCTGTTTTTT.

This chain uses TRBV7-8 with TRBJ2-5, with TRBD2 identical over 11 bases. The CDR3 runs 15 residues. The V segment lost 2 bases and the J segment 7 bases; nucleotides outside the gene matches: 6. Germline V CDR1 and CDR2: SGHVS, FQNEAQ. In DNA form, the CDR3 reads TGTGCCAGCAGCTTAAGGACTAGCGGGCTCGGGACCCAGTACTTC. It translates to CASSLRTSGLGTQYF.

The V call is TRBV11-2, the J call TRBJ2-7; 8 bases fit TRBD1. Germline CDR1 SGHAT, CDR2 FQNNGV. This CDR3 is 18 amino acids long. Unmatched junction bases numbered 14, after V lost 4 bases and J lost 0 bases. The CDR3: CASSSGGLWDRNSYEQYF. Written as DNA, the CDR3 is TGTGCCAGCAGCTCAGGGGGGTTATGGGACAGGAACTCCTACGAGCAGTACTTC.

The gene calls are TRBV27 and TRBJ1-2; D is perhaps TRBD1 (5 bases). Germline lookup yields CDR1 MNHEY and CDR2 SMNVEV (reference sequence). The CDR3 covers 13 residues. Trimming pared 2 bases from V and 2 bases from J, leaving 6 bases between. CDR3 protein: CASSLRQNYGYTF. The CDR3 DNA reads TGTGCCAGCAGTTTACGACAGAACTATGGCTACACCTTC.

The chain has TRBV7-6 and TRBJ1-2, with D tentatively TRBD1 (5 bases). Germline V gene sequence: CDR1 SGHVS, CDR2 FNYEAQ. The CDR3 is 17 residues long. Trimming removed 0 bases at V and 0 bases at J, with 14 bases between. The CDR3 DNA follows: TGTGCCAGCAGCTTAGCGGGGGGACTGTATACTAACTATGGCTACACCTTC. Translation: CASSLAGGLYTNYGYTF.

CDR3 sequence: CASRRDRGPNTEAFF. In DNA, the CDR3 is TGCGCCAGCAGACGAGACAGGGGCCCGAACACTGAAGCTTTCTTT. The chain is built from TRBV5-1 and TRBJ1-1, with TRBD1 matching over 8 bases. This CDR3 has 15 amino acids. The J segment lost 1 base and the V segment lost 5 bases, leaving 7 bases of the junction unmatched. Germline CDR1 and CDR2: SGHRS and YFSETQ.

This chain joins TRBV15 and TRBJ1-1, with D unclear. V was pared by 5 bases and J by 5 bases, with 33 bases between. Germline V gene sequence: CDR1 LNHNV, CDR2 YYDKDF (reference sequence). The CDR3 runs 20 residues. The CDR3 region is CATSGRAFGSTGGMRTEAFF. DNA of the CDR3: TGTGCCACCAGCGGGAGGGCCTTTGGGAGTACGGGTGGAATGAGAACTGAAGCTTTCTTT.

The CDR3 nucleotides are TGTGCCACATCGACAGGGGGCGGCGGCTACACCTTC. Its protein product is CATSTGGGGYTF. The V gene is TRBV19, the J gene TRBJ1-2, with 10 bases identical to TRBD1. Germline lookup yields CDR1 LNHDA and CDR2 SQIVND (reference sequence). The V and J ends lost 10 bases and 8 bases, in that order; junction bases with no gene match: 7. The CDR3 has 12 residues.

V usage is TRBV5-1 and J usage is TRBJ2-1; D not resolved. Trimming pared 4 bases from V and 10 bases from J, leaving 9 bases between. This CDR3 has 11 amino acids. The V gene's germline CDR1 is SGHRS and CDR2 YFSETQ. The CDR3 nucleotides are TGCGCCAGCAGCGAGTCAGGAGAGCAGTTCTTC. This sequence encodes CASSESGEQFF.

The gene calls are TRBV11-3 and TRBJ2-1, with D unclear. Germline V lookup: CDR1 SGHNT, CDR2 YENEEA. V dropped 1 base and J dropped 6 bases, with 10 bases sitting between them. The CDR3 loop spans 14 amino acids. The CDR3: CASSLGPFGNEQFF. The DNA of the CDR3 is TGTGCCAGCAGCTTAGGTCCTTTCGGCAATGAGCAGTTCTTC.

The chain is built from TRBV10-3 and TRBJ1-5, with D perhaps TRBD1 (6 bases). Trimming removed 7 bases from V and 5 bases from J, with 12 bases in between. The CDR3 loop spans 13 amino acids. CDR1 and CDR2 from the germline V gene are ENHRY and SYGVKD. The CDR3 spells CAINTGQDQPQHF. CDR3 DNA sequence: TGTGCCATCAATACAGGGCAGGATCAGCCCCAGCATTTT.

This chain connects TRBV6-5 to TRBJ1-1; D unresolved. Deletions cut 4 bases from V and 11 bases from J, with 11 bases between. Germline V lookup: CDR1 MNHEY, CDR2 SVGAGI. This CDR3 contains 11 residues. The CDR3 region has the DNA TGTGCCAGCAGTTGGGAGCGGGTTGCTTTCTTT. It translates to CASSWERVAFF.